This entry features one TCR beta chain sequence. The antigen is unknown. These data are taken from a study of cytomegalovirus exposure and HLA in healthy donors. Study-level results: In a later analysis, an Asian-associated ancestry cluster reportedly showed fewer N-insertions than the approximately 660-donor mean.

The CDR3 is made up of 15 amino acids. V was clipped by 2 bases and J by 4 bases, with 14 bases between them. Looked up from germline, CDR1 is MDHEN and CDR2 is SYDVKM. The PCR contained 60 Vbeta and 13 Jbeta primers. Generated by immunoSEQ multiplex PCR, the TCRdb table keeps only in-frame clones and is missing some. This table has roughly 60,000 clones, over 60% appearing once. The sample comprised PBMCs. The clonotype was recovered from a woman in her 30s in good health and CMV-seronegative. V gene TRBV28 combines with J gene TRBJ1-2; D is perhaps TRBD1 (5 bases). This chain's CDR3 is CASSLPRGLGYGYTF. The CDR3 DNA follows: TGTGCCAGCAGTTTACCCCGGGGACTCGGCTATGGCTACACCTTC.